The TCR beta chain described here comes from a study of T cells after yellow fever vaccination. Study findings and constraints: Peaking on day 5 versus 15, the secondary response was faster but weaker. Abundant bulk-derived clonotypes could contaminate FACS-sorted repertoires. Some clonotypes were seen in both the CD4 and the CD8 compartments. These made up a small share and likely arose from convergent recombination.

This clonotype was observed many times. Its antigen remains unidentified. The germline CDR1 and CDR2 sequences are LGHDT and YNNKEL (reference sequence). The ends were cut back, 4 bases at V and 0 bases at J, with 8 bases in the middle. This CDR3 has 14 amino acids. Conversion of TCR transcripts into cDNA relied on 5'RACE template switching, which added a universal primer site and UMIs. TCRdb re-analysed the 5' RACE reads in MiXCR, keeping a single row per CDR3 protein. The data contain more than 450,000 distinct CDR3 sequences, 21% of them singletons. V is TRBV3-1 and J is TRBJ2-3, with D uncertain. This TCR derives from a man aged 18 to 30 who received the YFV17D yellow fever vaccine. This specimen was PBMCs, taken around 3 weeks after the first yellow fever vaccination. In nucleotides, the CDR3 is TGTGCCAGCAGCCTCACAGCGAGCACAGATACGCAGTATTTT. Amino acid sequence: CASSLTASTDTQYF.